This T cell receptor (beta chain) was sequenced for a study of spatial heterogeneity in lung cancer (dated by TCRdb to between 2018 and 2021). Regarding the study in general: Beta-chain transcripts were consistently detected in greater numbers than alpha-chain transcripts, which likely reflected higher beta-chain transcript abundance. TCR transcript counts in tumor regions correlated strongly with a T cell transcriptional module score from matched bulk RNA-seq. In the raw uncorrected reads, each unique combination of TCR and UMI appeared more than ten times on average. The study quantitatively compared TCR alpha and beta repertoires across multiple tumor regions, matched nontumor lung and blood in non-small cell lung cancer. TCR repertoire features were related to nonsynonymous mutation counts determined by whole-exome sequencing of tumor tissue. Both alpha and beta chains were TCR-sequenced in approximately 200 tumor regions, 64 matched nontumor lung samples and roughly 54 PBMC samples obtained at surgery.

This clonotype was seen ten or more times. The target of this receptor is not known. There are no base qualities to consult, and no much larger clone falls within one base. What the time point label conveys for this sample: sample taken at primary tumor resection. The donors were some 70 patients from the lung TRACERx cohort who had early-stage, untreated non-small cell lung cancer. Whole RNA extracted from tumor and nontumor lung tissue, or from cryopreserved PBMC samples, was used for TCR sequencing without cell sorting. Only patients with enough RNA available from two or more tumor regions were chosen for TCR sequencing. A lung pathologist reviewed the tumor and adjacent nontumor lung specimens before the specimens were selected. On the study overall, not on this receptor specifically: TCR-seq coverage of tumor T cells was estimated to be only around 7.3% for alpha chains and 13% to 15% for beta chains. Additional single-cell paired TCR alpha and beta sequencing was considered necessary to confirm, at a functional level, the hypothesis that regional TCRs recognize regional mutations. Counts of ubiquitous and regional expanded TCRs were found to correlate with counts of ubiquitous and regional nonsynonymous mutations, respectively. A correlation was observed between the number of expanded intratumoral alpha and beta TCRs and the tumor nonsynonymous mutation count.

Libraries came from 5' RACE. Sequenced using a NextSeq 500. The TCR library protocol attached a unique molecular identifier to each TCR cDNA molecule to allow correction of PCR and sequencing errors. On the study's bioinformatics: TCR identification, UMI-based error correction and CDR3 extraction were all carried out with Decombinator tools. Expanded TCRs were defined as those above a frequency of 2 per 1,000, corresponding to the top 1% of the tumor frequency distribution. Expanded tumor TCRs were classed as regional if statistically deemed absent (corrected P<0.05) from at least one tumor region, otherwise ubiquitous. Rényi diversity was computed with the R vegan package after subsampling each repertoire 100 times to 5,000 TCRs. CDR3 similarity networks were constructed using string-kernel similarity of amino acid triplets, with links drawn between CDR3s whose pairwise similarity was above 0.82. TCRdb ran its own pipeline on the public reads, namely fastp trimming at Q25 and MiXCR clone calling, and kept in-frame beta chains. Rows matching on CDR3 protein sequence are summarized as one entry with the most common DNA and genes. None of the V and J calls come from the authors' own analysis; TCRdb made them. The sample table shows 24,000 or so distinct CDR3 sequences, and 8% to 10% are seen once. Clones ranked in the top ten supply more than 6% of the sample.

The CDR3 runs 16 residues from the cysteine to the phenylalanine. Only CDR3 DNA remains: 48 bases, in frame from the first base. The CDR1 and CDR2 encoded by the germline V gene are LGHNA and YSLEER. Trimming removed 5 bases from V and 0 bases from J, leaving 13 bases between the germline ends. The chain employs TRBV4-3 and TRBJ2-2, with a weak D call of TRBD1 (6 bases match). The TCR originated in a male donor with early-stage non-small cell lung cancer. The specimen was lung tumor tissue, collected at surgery. This receptor carries the CDR3 CASSARQAPNTGELFF. The DNA sequence follows: TGCGCCAGCAGCGCCAGACAGGCCCCGAACACCGGGGAGCTGTTTTTT.